These 6 T cell receptor beta chains came from one sample sequenced in a study of T cells after yellow fever vaccination. A single record per CDR3 protein comes from TCRdb applying MiXCR to the 5' RACE reads. The profile shows hundreds of thousands of distinct CDR3 sequences, 9% to 15% of them singletons. The input for sequencing was PBMCs, taken on the day of the yellow fever booster vaccination. All receptors come from a man aged 25 to 40 who received the YFV17D yellow fever vaccine.

This clonotype has more than one count but fewer than ten. The J gene is TRBJ2-1, the V gene TRBV7-2, with 11 bases aligning to TRBD2. Trimming at V came to 0 bases and at J to 7 bases, leaving 5 bases not matched to a gene. The CDR3 runs 16 residues. Germline CDR1 reads SGHTA; CDR2 reads FQGNSA. The CDR3 spells CASSLALTSGKNEQFF. In nucleotides, the CDR3 is TGTGCCAGCAGCTTAGCGCTGACTAGCGGGAAGAATGAGCAGTTCTTC.

There are a few counts of this clonotype. The V call is TRBV20-1, the J call TRBJ2-7; weak D call: TRBD1 (6 bases). Per the germline V gene, CDR1 is DFQATT and CDR2 is SNEGSKA (reference sequence). V was cut by 1 base and J by 4 bases, with 20 bases left in between. The CDR3 spans 16 residues. The CDR3 is CSARGGHPGSQYEQYF. The CDR3 nucleotides read TGCAGTGCTAGAGGGGGGCATCCGGGTTCCCAATACGAGCAGTACTTC.

This clonotype was observed once. Just one base apart from a much larger clone, this may be a read error. This rearrangement joins TRBV7-2 to TRBJ2-2, with TRBD2 identical over 10 bases. This CDR3 is built from 15 residues. Looked up from germline, CDR1 is SGHTA and CDR2 is FQGNSA. The CDR3: CASNLVSGRHGELFF. CDR3 DNA: TGTGCCAGCAACTTAGTTAGCGGGAGGCACGGGGAGCTGTTTTTT.

This clonotype has a handful of counts. V and J are TRBV29-1 and TRBJ2-7, with 7 bases identical to TRBD1. V gave up 7 bases and J gave up 3 bases; unmatched junction bases: 9. CDR3 length: 13 amino acids. CDR1 is SQVTM and CDR2 is ANQGSEA in the germline V gene. For the CDR3, the DNA is TGCAGCGCGGTCCAGGGGGTATACTACGAGCAGTACTTC. It translates to CSAVQGVYYEQYF.

This clonotype occurred a few times. CDR3 amino acids: CSATRIGQPQHF. As DNA, the CDR3 is TGCAGTGCTACCCGGATTGGTCAGCCCCAGCATTTT. This chain connects TRBV20-1 to TRBJ1-5; D remains ambiguous. Germline V gives CDR1 DFQATT, CDR2 SNEGSKA (reference sequence). Trimming cost V 4 bases and J 6 bases, with 10 bases left between them. This CDR3 spans 12 amino acids.

This clonotype was picked up a small number of times. The CDR3 bases are TGTGCCAGCAGCCATCAAAACACTGAAGCTTTCTTT. Protein sequence: CASSHQNTEAFF. The V call is TRBV7-9, the J call TRBJ1-1; unclear D gene. Per the germline V gene, CDR1 is SEHNR and CDR2 is FQNEAQ (reference sequence). V lost 5 bases and J 2 bases, leaving 6 bases between the germline ends. CDR3 length: 12 amino acids.